This T cell receptor beta chain was sequenced during a study of shared clonotypes between healthy human individuals. Looking at the study overall: Three CD4 naive, three CD4 memory, two CD8 naive and one CD8 memory plate were used per donor. Broader study findings: Non-shared clonotypes displayed generation probabilities falling below those of clonotypes present in all four donors. Rarefaction showed sorted-subset sequencing was incomplete despite large depth.

Repertoires were generated with immunoSEQ multiplex PCR, while TCRdb's copy carries only in-frame clones and drops some. Of around 2.5 million clones listed, more than 85% are singletons. The CDR3 covers 13 residues. Germline lookup yields CDR1 KGHSH and CDR2 LQKENI. Trimming stripped 2 bases from V and 1 base from J, with 5 bases between. CD45RA-negative memory and CD45RA+ naive subsets were split from the CD4+ cells. Note on this clone: Its target is not known.

The V gene is TRBV18, the J gene TRBJ1-1; D unresolved. The source is a man aged 18 to 35 in good health. Some clones in this sample may be carry-over from other donors' samples. The specimen sequenced was naive CD4+ T cells from PBMCs. The subset is: CD45RA+ positively selected. The CDR3 is CASSPWPNTEAFF. The CDR3 DNA reads as TGTGCCAGCTCACCATGGCCGAACACTGAAGCTTTCTTT.